The 3 T cell receptor beta chains below were found in one sample sequenced in a study of shared clonotypes between healthy human individuals. Profiling relied on immunoSEQ multiplex PCR, and the TCRdb table lists in-frame clones only, not all of them. The sample lists approximately 500,000 clones; less than 96% were seen once. Sequencing was carried out using naive CD4+ T cells sorted from blood. The subset here: CD45RA+ positively selected. The receptors originated from a woman under 40 in good health.

This clone was counted only a few times. V is TRBV11-2 and J is TRBJ1-4, with D perhaps TRBD1 (5 bases). The CDR3 loop spans 14 amino acids. Trimming took 0 bases from V and 10 from J, leaving 12 bases between them. Looked up from germline, CDR1 is SGHAT and CDR2 is FQNNGV. CDR3 bases: TGTGCCAGCAGCTTAGAGGGCACCGGGGGAAAACTGTTTTTT. This gives the protein CASSLEGTGGKLFF.

This clone was seen once. The gene calls are TRBV5-1 and TRBJ2-2, with 9 bases aligning to TRBD1. Unmatched junction bases numbered 10, after V lost 9 bases and J lost 4 bases. The CDR3 is 15 residues long. Germline CDR1 is SGHRS and CDR2 is YFSETQ. CDR3 DNA: TGCGCCACCACCCCGGGACAGGGACTCACCGGGGAGCTGTTTTTT. Protein product: CATTPGQGLTGELFF.

V gene TRBV19 combines with J gene TRBJ2-6; D ambiguous. V lost 3 bases to trimming and J lost 2 bases, with 2 bases between them. There are 13 residues in the CDR3. The germline V gene encodes CDR1 LNHDA and CDR2 SQIVND (reference sequence). The CDR3 nucleotides are TGTGCCAGTAGTATGGCTGGGGCCAACGTCCTGACTTTC. This codes for CASSMAGANVLTF.